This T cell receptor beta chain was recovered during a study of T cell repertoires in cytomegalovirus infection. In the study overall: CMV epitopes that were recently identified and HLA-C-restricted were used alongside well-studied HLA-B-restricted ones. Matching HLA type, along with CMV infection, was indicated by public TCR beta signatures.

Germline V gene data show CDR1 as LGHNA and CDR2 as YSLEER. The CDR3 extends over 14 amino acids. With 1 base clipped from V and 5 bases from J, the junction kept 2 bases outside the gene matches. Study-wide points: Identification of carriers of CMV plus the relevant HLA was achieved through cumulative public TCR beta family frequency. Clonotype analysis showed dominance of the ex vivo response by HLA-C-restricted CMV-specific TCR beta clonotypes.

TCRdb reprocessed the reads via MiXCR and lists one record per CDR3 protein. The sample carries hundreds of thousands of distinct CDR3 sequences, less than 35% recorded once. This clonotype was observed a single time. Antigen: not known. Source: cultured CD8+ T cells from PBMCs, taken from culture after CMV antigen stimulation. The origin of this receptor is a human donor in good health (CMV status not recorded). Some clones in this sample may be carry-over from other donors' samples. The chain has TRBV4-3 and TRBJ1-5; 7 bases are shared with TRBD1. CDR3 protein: CASSQGGGDQPQHF. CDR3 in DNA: TGCGCCAGCAGCCAAGGAGGGGGCGATCAGCCCCAGCATTTT.